Listed below are T cell receptor beta chains from one sample, sequenced in a study of chemoradiotherapy in HPV16-positive cancers. Profiling relied on immunoSEQ multiplex PCR, and the TCRdb table lists in-frame clones only, not all of them. Of 25,000 to 40,000 clones in the sample, about 91% were seen once. Sequenced material: blood, taken from a patient who underwent chemoradiotherapy. The source of these receptors is a human donor with HPV-associated anogenital cancer. Both conserved end residues are part of each CDR3. The order of the fields is J gene, D gene, V gene, clone size, CDR3 protein, CDR3 DNA. D genes are given only for firm matches. The size entry is marked missing in some rows and otherwise reads once, few, many or a size class.

TRBJ1-5 | - | TRBV28 | once | CASSFGGMNQPQHF | TGTGCCAGCAGTTTCGGGGGAATGAATCAGCCCCAGCATTTT
TRBJ2-5 | - | TRBV19 | - | CASSIEAGSQETQYF | TGTGCCAGTAGTATAGAGGCAGGTTCTCAAGAGACCCAGTACTTC
TRBJ2-6 | TRBD1 | TRBV27 | - | CASSFGTGPSGANVLTF | TGTGCCAGCAGTTTCGGGACAGGGCCTTCTGGGGCCAACGTCCTGACTTTC
TRBJ1-3 | - | TRBV4-2 | - | CASSQDRSIGNTIYF | TGTGCCAGCAGCCAAGACAGGTCTATTGGAAACACCATATATTTT
TRBJ1-1 | - | TRBV6-1 | - | CASSRGSTEAFF | TGTGCCAGCAGCCGGGGTAGCACTGAAGCTTTCTTT
TRBJ1-1 | - | TRBV29-1 | - | CSVEISQNTEAFF | TGCAGCGTTGAAATCAGTCAGAACACTGAAGCTTTCTTT
TRBJ1-2 | TRBD1 | TRBV29-1 | - | CSVDGTGAQYGYGYTF | TGCAGCGTTGACGGGACAGGGGCGCAATACGGCTATGGCTACACCTTC
TRBJ2-7 | - | TRBV27 | - | CASSSLLRYEEQYF | TGTGCCAGCAGTTCATTGTTGAGGTACGAGGAGCAGTACTTC
TRBJ2-1 | TRBD2 | TRBV2 | - | CASSESPPSGRKQFF | TGTGCCAGCAGTGAATCCCCCCCTAGCGGGAGAAAGCAGTTCTTC
TRBJ1-2 | - | TRBV5-4 | - | CASTTQPGADDGYTF | TGTGCCAGCACCACTCAACCCGGGGCGGATGATGGCTACACCTTC
TRBJ2-7 | - | TRBV7-2 | - | CASSSAQPGSYEQYF | TGTGCCAGCAGCTCCGCCCAGCCGGGCTCCTACGAGCAGTACTTC
TRBJ2-7 | - | TRBV28 | - | CASSFQAGTYEQYF | TGTGCCAGCAGTTTCCAGGCGGGAACCTACGAGCAGTACTTC
TRBJ1-6 | - | TRBV5-5 | few | CASSLDATGGSPLHF | TGTGCCAGCAGCTTGGATGCGACAGGAGGGTCACCCCTCCACTTT
TRBJ2-7 | TRBD2 | TRBV7-2 | - | CASSPIRLAGSSEQYF | TGTGCCAGCAGCCCCATCCGACTAGCGGGATCTTCCGAGCAGTACTTC
TRBJ2-3 | - | TRBV9 | - | CASSVAGATDTQYF | TGTGCCAGCAGCGTAGCGGGGGCCACAGATACGCAGTATTTT
TRBJ2-5 | TRBD2 | TRBV10-3 | - | CAIRKGLARGETQYF | TGTGCCATCAGGAAGGGACTAGCAAGAGGGGAGACCCAGTACTTC
TRBJ1-4 | TRBD1 | TRBV19 | - | CASSIRTGKEKLFF | TGTGCCAGTAGTATAAGGACAGGGAAAGAAAAACTGTTTTTT
TRBJ2-1 | TRBD2 | TRBV6-6 | - | CASSYVDSGSSGYQFF | TGTGCCAGCAGTTACGTGGATAGCGGGAGTTCCGGGTATCAGTTCTTC
TRBJ1-6 | - | TRBV5-1 | few | CASSLEVAQHSPLHF | TGCGCCAGCAGCTTGGAGGTAGCCCAGCATTCACCCCTCCACTTT
TRBJ1-5 | - | TRBV21-1 | few | CASVGEPGNQPQHF | TGTGCCAGCGTTGGAGAGCCGGGCAATCAGCCCCAGCATTTT
TRBJ1-5 | - | TRBV6-6 | - | CARGGSGQPQHF | TGTGCCAGGGGCGGTTCTGGTCAGCCCCAGCATTTT
TRBJ2-7 | - | TRBV6-1 | - | CASSWYEQYF | TGTGCCAGCAGTTGGTACGAGCAGTACTTC
TRBJ2-1 | TRBD2 | TRBV4-2 | - | CASSQDTSGRGNEQFF | TGTGCCAGCAGCCAAGATACTAGCGGGAGAGGGAATGAGCAGTTCTTC
TRBJ2-3 | - | TRBV20-1 | - | CSASPGHTQYF | TGCAGTGCTAGCCCCGGACATACGCAGTATTTT
TRBJ2-4 | TRBD1 | TRBV4-2 | - | CASSQGIRDSKNIQYF | TGTGCCAGCAGCCAGGGGATCCGGGACAGCAAAAACATTCAGTACTTC
TRBJ1-3 | TRBD1 | TRBV6-1 | - | CASRDTGGSGNTIYF | TGTGCCAGCAGAGACACAGGGGGGAGCGGAAACACCATATATTTT
TRBJ1-6 | - | TRBV29-1 | - | CSVAWGDNSPLHF | TGCAGCGTTGCATGGGGAGACAATTCACCCCTCCACTTT
TRBJ1-6 | - | TRBV27 | - | CASSPHNSPLHF | TGTGCCAGCAGTCCTCACAATTCACCCCTCCACTTT
TRBJ1-5 | TRBD1 | TRBV2 | - | CASSVRTGSNQPQHF | TGTGCCAGCAGTGTGAGGACAGGTAGCAATCAGCCCCAGCATTTT
TRBJ1-5 | - | TRBV6-5 | - | CASRPEGFHQPQHF | TGTGCCAGCAGACCCGAGGGTTTCCATCAGCCCCAGCATTTT
TRBJ2-4 | - | TRBV6-6 | - | CASSPRQSAKNIQYF | TGTGCCAGCAGTCCTCGACAGTCAGCCAAAAACATTCAGTACTTC
TRBJ2-1 | - | TRBV10-3 | - | CAISDRQQTSYNEQFF | TGTGCCATCAGTGATCGACAGCAGACCTCCTACAATGAGCAGTTCTTC
TRBJ1-5 | - | TRBV15 | - | CATSRGLGNNQPQHF | TGTGCCACCAGCAGAGGTTTAGGGAACAATCAGCCCCAGCATTTT
TRBJ2-7 | - | TRBV25-1 | - | CASSEYTRTLDEQYF | TGTGCCAGCAGTGAATATACTCGGACCCTAGACGAGCAGTACTTC
TRBJ2-3 | TRBD1 | TRBV15 | - | CATSRDRGDTQYF | TGTGCCACCAGCAGGGACAGGGGAGATACGCAGTATTTT
TRBJ1-1 | TRBD1 | TRBV19 | - | CASRNGQGAGFTEAFF | TGTGCCAGTAGAAACGGACAGGGGGCTGGATTCACTGAAGCTTTCTTT
TRBJ2-5 | TRBD2 | TRBV5-1 | once | CASSPGLAGGGETQYF | TGCGCCAGCAGCCCCGGACTAGCGGGGGGCGGGGAGACCCAGTACTTC
TRBJ1-4 | - | TRBV5-6 | - | CASSLTTNEKLFF | TGTGCCAGCAGCCTAACAACTAATGAAAAACTGTTTTTT
TRBJ2-7 | - | TRBV7-7 | - | CASSLGGTGGEQYF | TGTGCTAGCAGCTTAGGAGGGACCGGGGGCGAGCAGTACTTC
TRBJ1-5 | - | TRBV11-2 | - | CASSIFGGLNQPQHF | TGTGCCAGCAGCATCTTCGGGGGGCTAAATCAGCCCCAGCATTTT
TRBJ1-1 | - | TRBV18 | - | CASRWRAEEGTEAFF | TGTGCCAGCAGATGGAGGGCAGAGGAGGGCACTGAAGCTTTCTTT
TRBJ2-7 | - | TRBV9 | - | CASSVDLPYEQYF | TGTGCCAGCAGCGTCGATCTTCCCTACGAGCAGTACTTC
TRBJ1-2 | - | TRBV29-1 | few | CSVEWSGSRNYGYTF | TGCAGCGTTGAGTGGTCAGGGTCACGCAACTATGGCTACACCTTC
TRBJ1-4 | - | TRBV29-1 | once | CSVRLTGEKLFF | TGCAGCGTCAGGCTCACAGGGGAAAAACTGTTTTTT
TRBJ2-1 | - | TRBV11-3 | - | CASSLRSPSSYNEQFF | TGTGCCAGCAGCTTAAGGTCTCCGAGCTCCTACAATGAGCAGTTCTTC
TRBJ2-1 | - | TRBV11-2 | once | CASLQEPKNNEQFF | TGTGCCAGCTTACAGGAACCCAAAAACAATGAGCAGTTCTTC
TRBJ1-2 | - | TRBV7-3 | - | CASSLGGKTNGYTF | TGTGCCAGCAGCTTGGGGGGGAAAACTAACGGCTACACCTTC
TRBJ2-7 | - | TRBV30 | - | CAWSVLDSRYEQYF | TGTGCCTGGAGTGTATTGGACAGCCGGTACGAGCAGTACTTC
TRBJ1-2 | - | TRBV28 | once | CASSLYTLNYGYTF | TGTGCCAGCAGTTTATATACTCTTAACTATGGCTACACCTTC
TRBJ1-6 | - | TRBV28 | once | CASSLGWGEESPLHF | TGTGCCAGCAGCCTCGGTTGGGGTGAGGAATCACCCCTCCACTTT
TRBJ2-5 | - | TRBV5-1 | - | CASSFGETQYF | TGCGCCAGCAGCTTTGGAGAGACCCAGTACTTC
TRBJ1-1 | - | TRBV5-1 | - | CASSLSLRTTPNTEAFF | TGCGCCAGCAGCTTGAGCCTAAGGACAACACCGAACACTGAAGCTTTCTTT
TRBJ1-4 | - | TRBV30 | few | CAWSGMANEKLFF | TGTGCCTGGAGTGGGATGGCTAATGAAAAACTGTTTTTT
TRBJ2-2 | - | TRBV25-1 | - | CASSERVPGELFF | TGTGCCAGCAGTGAAAGGGTACCCGGGGAGCTGTTTTTT
TRBJ1-6 | - | TRBV27 | - | CASSLFFGLGTQNSPLHF | TGTGCCAGCAGTTTATTTTTCGGTTTGGGGACTCAAAATTCACCCCTCCACTTT